This TCR beta chain derives from a study of human T cells and chemical hapten exposure. Study summary: Recorded diagnoses among the mostly female patients were alopecia areata, totalis or universalis. It was small differences in pooled library volume that mainly caused per-sample TCR yields to vary.

Original handling: Sequenced samples showed a median of 95,638 TCRs each, with counts running from around 24,000 to 710,000. MiXCR, run by TCRdb on the RACE reads, gives a single entry per CDR3 protein. TCRdb, rather than the study authors, made the V and J calls. The table lists around 250,000 distinct CDR3 sequences, around 9.3% of them singletons. The germline CDR1 and CDR2 sequences are MNHNS and SASEGT. The V gene end was trimmed by 7 bases and the J gene end by 3 bases; junction bases not matched to a gene: 5. This CDR3 has 14 residues. Noted time point: pre-sensitization, week 0. The treatment denotes: therapeutic diphenylcyclopropenone sensitization with weekly scalp DPC. Study results and limitations: Patch test score tracked positively with PT1 expanded TCR counts.

To note about this clonotype: The target antigen is unknown.

Sequenced here: whole blood, sampled in connection with sensitization to the hapten diphenylcyclopropenone (DPC). The TCR comes from a woman between 40 and 50 years old with alopecia areata. Some clones in this sample may be carry-over from other donors' samples. The chain combines TRBV6-1 with TRBJ2-1; 8 bases agree with TRBD1. This CDR3 reads CASIRDRLYNEQFF. CDR3 coding DNA: TGTGCCAGCATTCGGGACAGGCTCTACAATGAGCAGTTCTTC.